This TCR beta chain was retrieved from a study of blood T cell repertoires in COVID-19. The wider study: Acute and convalescent COVID-19 samples came from the United States, Italy and Spain. PBMCs, B-cell-depleted T cells, or T cells provided the cDNA or gDNA that made up the material.

To note about this clone: Germline and junction disagree at one end, which may indicate a read error.

This CDR3 spans 14 amino acids. Germline values: CDR1 MDHEN, CDR2 SYDVKM. As handled by the study authors: Estimation of nucleated cell counts relied on the amplification of reference gene primers. Some clones are missing from TCRdb's copy, which holds only in-frame ones; the method was immunoSEQ multiplex PCR. Clone size and the V and J calls come from that table; the DNA yielded D and trimming. The sample holds approximately 130,000 clones; more than 70% are singletons and the top ten take around 4%. This TCR came from a man between 60 and 75 years old with acute or convalescent COVID-19. The sequencing input was peripheral blood. The V and J genes are TRBV28 and TRBJ2-1; TRBD2 aligns across 15 bases. The CDR3 coding sequence is TGTGCCACGCACCCCGGGACTAGCGGGAGGACCCGGGTCTTC. Protein product: CATHPGTSGRTRVF.